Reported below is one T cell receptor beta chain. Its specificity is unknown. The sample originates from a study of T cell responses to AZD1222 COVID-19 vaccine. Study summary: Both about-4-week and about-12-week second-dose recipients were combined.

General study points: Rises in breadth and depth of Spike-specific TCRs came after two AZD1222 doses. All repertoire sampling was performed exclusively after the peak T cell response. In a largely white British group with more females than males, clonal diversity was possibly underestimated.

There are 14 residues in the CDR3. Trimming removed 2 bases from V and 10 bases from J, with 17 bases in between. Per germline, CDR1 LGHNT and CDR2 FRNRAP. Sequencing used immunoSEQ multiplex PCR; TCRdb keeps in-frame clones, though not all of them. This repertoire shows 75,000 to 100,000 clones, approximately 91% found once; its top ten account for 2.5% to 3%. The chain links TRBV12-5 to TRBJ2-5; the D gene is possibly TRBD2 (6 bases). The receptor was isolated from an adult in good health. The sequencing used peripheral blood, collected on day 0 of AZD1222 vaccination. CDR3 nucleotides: TGTGCTAGTGGTTTGCTTACGGGGGTGAGCGTCCAGTACTTC. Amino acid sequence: CASGLLTGVSVQYF.